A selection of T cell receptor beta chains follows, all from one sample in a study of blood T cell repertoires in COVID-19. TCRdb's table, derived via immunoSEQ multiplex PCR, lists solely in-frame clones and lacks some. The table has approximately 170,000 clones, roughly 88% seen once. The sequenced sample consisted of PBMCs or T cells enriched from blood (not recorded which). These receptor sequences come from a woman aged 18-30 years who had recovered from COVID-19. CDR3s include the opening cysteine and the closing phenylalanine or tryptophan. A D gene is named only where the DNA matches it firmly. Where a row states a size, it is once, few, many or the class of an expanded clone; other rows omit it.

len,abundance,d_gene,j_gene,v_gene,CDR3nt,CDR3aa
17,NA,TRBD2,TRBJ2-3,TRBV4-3,TGCGCCAGCAGCCTTTTAGCGGGGGGGGAAATCACAGATACGCAGTATTTT,CASSLLAGGEITDTQYF
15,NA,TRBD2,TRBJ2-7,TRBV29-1,TGCAGCGTGAATTCCGGGACTAGCGAGACTTACGAGCAGTACTTC,CSVNSGTSETYEQYF
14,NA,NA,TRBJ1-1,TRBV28,TGTGCCAGCAGGATGGCCCTGGGGCACACTGAAGCTTTCTTT,CASRMALGHTEAFF
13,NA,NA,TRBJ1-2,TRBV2,TGTGCCAGCAGGGATGGCAGGGACTTCGGCTACACCTTC,CASRDGRDFGYTF
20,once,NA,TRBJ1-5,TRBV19,TGTGCCAGTAGTGTCCGGGGGGCGGCTATGGGGACCAGGGGCGGACAGCCCCAGCATTTT,CASSVRGAAMGTRGGQPQHF
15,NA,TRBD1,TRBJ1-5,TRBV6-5,TGTGCCAGCAGTCCCACAGGGGGCGCGATACAGCCCCAGCATTTT,CASSPTGGAIQPQHF
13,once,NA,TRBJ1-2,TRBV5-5,TGTGCCAGCAGCGGTGGGGGGAACTATGGCTACACCTTC,CASSGGGNYGYTF
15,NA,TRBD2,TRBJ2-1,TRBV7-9,TGTGCCAGCAGCTTAGATCGGCTAGCGGGTGATGAGCAGTTCTTC,CASSLDRLAGDEQFF
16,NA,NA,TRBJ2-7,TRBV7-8,TGTGCCAGCAGCTTTATCGGGGGGCGCCTTCTCTACGAGCAGTACTTC,CASSFIGGRLLYEQYF
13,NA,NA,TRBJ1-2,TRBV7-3,TGTGCCAGCAGCGCCTTAACAGGGAGCGGCTACACCTTC,CASSALTGSGYTF
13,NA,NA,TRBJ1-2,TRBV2,TGTGCCAGCAGTGGGGGGCAGTACTATGGCTACACCTTC,CASSGGQYYGYTF
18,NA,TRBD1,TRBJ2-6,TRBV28,TGTGCCAGCAGTTTCCCGGGACAGGGGGCGCCGGGGGCCAACGTCCTGACTTTC,CASSFPGQGAPGANVLTF
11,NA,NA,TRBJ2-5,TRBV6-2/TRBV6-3,TGTGCCAGCGGCCCCGGGAAGACCCAGTACTTC,CASGPGKTQYF
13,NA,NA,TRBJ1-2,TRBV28,TGTGCCAGCAGTTTGCCAGGGAGGGTTGGCTACACCTTC,CASSLPGRVGYTF
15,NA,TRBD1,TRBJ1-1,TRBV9,TGTGCCAGCAGCGTAGATCTCGACAGGGGGGGTGAAGCTTTCTTT,CASSVDLDRGGEAFF
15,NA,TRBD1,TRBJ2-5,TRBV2,TGTGCCAGCAGTAAGAGACAGGGGGCTTTTTCGTCCCAGTACTTC,CASSKRQGAFSSQYF
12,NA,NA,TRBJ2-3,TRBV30,TGTGCCTGGAGTGTAGCCACAGATACGCAGTATTTT,CAWSVATDTQYF
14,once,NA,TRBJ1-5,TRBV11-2,TGTGCCAGCAGCTTAGATCTTTCGGGGCAGCCCCAGCATTTT,CASSLDLSGQPQHF
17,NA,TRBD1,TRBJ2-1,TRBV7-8,TGTGCCAGCACCAGGACAGGGGCCGCAATTGGTGTCAATGAGCAGTTCTTC,CASTRTGAAIGVNEQFF
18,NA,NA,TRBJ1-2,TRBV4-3,TGCGCCAGCAGCCAAGGAGAAGGGGCGACAGGATCATTCTATGGCTACACCTTC,CASSQGEGATGSFYGYTF
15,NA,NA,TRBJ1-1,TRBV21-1,TGTGCCAGCAGCAAAGGTTTGCCACTAAGCGCTGAAGCTTTCTTT,CASSKGLPLSAEAFF
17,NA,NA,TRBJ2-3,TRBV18,TGTGCCAGCTCACCACGGGTAGGGCGGGCGCGCACAGATACGCAGTATTTT,CASSPRVGRARTDTQYF
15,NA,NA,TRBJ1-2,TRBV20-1,TGCAGTGCTAGTACAGGGTCGTTACCTAACTATGGCTACACCTTC,CSASTGSLPNYGYTF
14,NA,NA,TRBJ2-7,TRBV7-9,TGTGCCAGCAGCTTAGGGTGGGGAGGCTACGAGCAGTACTTC,CASSLGWGGYEQYF
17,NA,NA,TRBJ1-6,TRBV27,TGTGCCAGCAGTTTAATGGCGGCCGGGGATTATAATTCACCCCTCCACTTT,CASSLMAAGDYNSPLHF
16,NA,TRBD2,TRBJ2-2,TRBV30,TGTGCCTGGAGTGTACCGCTAGCGGGAGACACCGGGGAGCTGTTTTTT,CAWSVPLAGDTGELFF